The sequence of this TCR beta chain was determined in a study of blood T cell repertoires in COVID-19 (dated by TCRdb to the early 2020s). Concerning the study at large: Samples from collaborators originated in the United States, Italy and Spain and spanned both the acute and convalescent phases of COVID-19. The prospective study material was composed of cDNA or gDNA derived from T cells, B-cell-depleted T cells, or PBMCs. Samples were obtained from the ongoing ImmuneRACE study (first 160 participants) and from about 1,300 subjects provided by 6 global collaborators. The dataset comprised deeply sampled blood TCRbeta repertoires from subjects exposed to, actively infected with, or recovered from COVID-19. Where available, HLA class I and class II types were obtained from metadata supplied by the sample provider rather than from assay-based typing. Nearly every sample came with metadata listing a de-identified subject ID, COVID-19 status, age in years and sex. A freely available public database, intended as a resource for researchers studying the immune response to SARS-CoV-2, is where the repertoires were released. Broad study findings and their caveats: The quantity of clinical and demographic metadata differed by source and by participant and was supplied without curation.

TCRbeta CDR3 regions were amplified from genomic DNA by means of the immunoSEQ Assay, a bias-controlled multiplex PCR. In the original analysis: The number of nucleated cells in each sample was estimated from the amplification of reference gene primers within the assay. To quantify the absolute abundance of each unique TCRbeta CDR3 rearrangement, sequence reads were collapsed and filtered. For each sample, productive Simpson clonality was calculated by taking the square root of Simpson's diversity index across productive rearrangements. TCRdb re-hosts the immuneACCESS table, in-frame sequences only. Its copies lack some clones; in the studies checked, an unresolved V gene accounts for under half of them, and the cause for the rest is not known. V, J and clone size are those of that table, while D and trimming were read from the DNA. The sample table holds about 370,000 clones, of which approximately 92% were seen once. The biggest ten clones account for roughly 1% of the sample.

This clone was found once. This receptor's antigen is unknown. Base qualities are not provided; no much larger clone lies one nucleotide away. Participants in the prospective study were enrolled through a virtual design, were aged roughly 18 to 100 years, and lived in fewer than 30 United States geographic areas. In the prospective study, participants were assigned to cohorts based on the clinical history participants reported in a screening survey and a study questionnaire. Recovered participants in ImmuneRACE Cohort 3 were defined by two consecutive negative NP/OP PCR tests, clearance by a healthcare professional, or resolution of symptoms. In the prospective study, mobile phlebotomists collected whole blood, serum and a nasopharyngeal or oropharyngeal swab from each participant. Over a roughly 2-month period, participants in the prospective study had the option of providing additional blood draws and questionnaires. Blood samples from the prospective study were shipped frozen or at room temperature prior to DNA extraction.

Sequenced input: PBMCs or T cells enriched from blood (not recorded which). The origin of this receptor is a man between 18 and 29 years old who had recovered from COVID-19.

The DNA sequence reads TGTGCCAGCAGACTAGCGGGGCCCTACGAGCAGTACTTC. This gives the protein CASRLAGPYEQYF. The chain is encoded by TRBV28 joined to TRBJ2-7; TRBD2 aligns with 10 central bases. After removal of 6 bases from V and 2 bases from J, the junction retains 1 base not matched to a gene. As encoded in the germline V gene, CDR1 is MDHEN while CDR2 is SYDVKM. The cysteine opens and the phenylalanine closes a CDR3 of 13 amino acids. Only the CDR3 DNA is retained, 39 bases long and in frame from the first base.